This TCR beta chain was documented in a study of graft-versus-host responses after intestinal transplantation. Overall study context: All of the recipients had induction that used anti-thymocyte globulin, then tacrolimus and steroids for approximately 3 years.

Processing released intraepithelial and lamina propria lymphocytes from the graft tissue. As to this clone: Its specificity is not known.

This CDR3 region has 15 residues. Germline V gene sequence: CDR1 MNHNS, CDR2 SASEGT. Clones were sequenced by immunoSEQ multiplex PCR, and TCRdb holds only the in-frame ones, with some missing. The table lists approximately 15,000 clones, about 70% of them singletons. Study results and limitations: High graft-versus-host to host-versus-graft clonal ratios were seen in allografts of patients with graft-donor T cell macrochimerism. Ileal or blood samples showed some GvH clones first, and such clones were also found in recipient marrow.

This chain joins TRBV6-1 and TRBJ2-5; tentatively, D is TRBD1 (5 bases). The end of the DNA fits TRBJ2-7 better, so the J call may be wrong. The sequence was obtained from a human patient who received an intestinal transplant, so some T cells may come from the graft donor. Here the sequenced sample was ileum tissue, taken 700 to 800 days after intestinal transplantation. CDR3: CASRENRGLYYEQYF. DNA for the CDR3: TGTGCCAGCAGGGAAAATAGGGGCCTCTACTACGAGCAGTACTTC.